The next 15 T cell receptor beta chains were all read from a single sample in a study of long-term antiretroviral therapy in people with HIV. Samples were assayed with immunoSEQ v3.0 at survey level. The protocol was immunoSEQ multiplex PCR, while the TCRdb copy is restricted to in-frame clones and leaves out a portion. Among just under 40,000 clones listed, roughly 90% were seen once. The material was unsorted PBMCs, obtained just before starting antiretroviral therapy. These receptors were collected from a woman in her late teens or twenties with HIV.

The rearrangement joins TRBV28 to TRBJ2-3, with TRBD1 identical over 8 bases. Trimming cost V 6 bases and J 5 bases; bases outside gene matches: 19. The germline V gene has CDR1 MDHEN and CDR2 SYDVKM. The CDR3 spans 18 residues. The DNA of the CDR3 is TGTGCCAGCAGGGACAGGGACGGCGCCCTTCTGTTAGAAGATACGCAGTATTTT. The encoded protein is CASRDRDGALLLEDTQYF.

This clone has only one observation. The V call is TRBV28, the J call TRBJ2-5; 9 bases match TRBD2. Trimming removed 2 bases from V and 3 bases from J; junction bases left unmatched: 7. Germline values: CDR1 MDHEN, CDR2 SYDVKM. The CDR3 has 16 amino acids. The chain's CDR3 is CASSLPSAGGKETQYF. The CDR3 DNA sequence: TGTGCCAGCAGTTTACCCTCAGCGGGAGGTAAAGAGACCCAGTACTTC.

V gene TRBV14 combines with J gene TRBJ2-7, with D hard to call. Germline V gene sequence: CDR1 SGHDN, CDR2 FVKESK. V dropped 5 bases and J dropped 4 bases, with 15 bases sitting between them. The CDR3 runs to 14 residues. The CDR3 loop is CASSFSTVVYEQYF. CDR3 nucleotide sequence: TGTGCCAGCAGCTTCTCGACCGTGGTGTACGAGCAGTACTTC.

The chain carries TRBV7-8 and TRBJ1-4; D is perhaps TRBD1 (6 bases). This CDR3 has 15 residues. V lost 5 bases and J lost 7, with 17 bases in between. Germline V gene sequence: CDR1 SGHVS, CDR2 FQNEAQ. The CDR3: CASSPRFGGREKLFF. CDR3 sequence (DNA): TGTGCCAGCAGCCCCCGATTCGGGGGCCGTGAAAAACTGTTTTTT.

V usage is TRBV9 and J usage is TRBJ2-7; 9 bases map to TRBD2. After removal of 2 bases from V and 6 bases from J, the junction contained 6 bases not matched to a gene. Germline V gene data show CDR1 as SGDLS and CDR2 as YYNGEE. The CDR3 contains 14 residues. CDR3 region: CASSVSGGDGEQYF. The CDR3 nucleotides are TGTGCCAGCAGCGTTAGCGGGGGAGATGGCGAGCAGTACTTC.

This chain uses TRBV19 with TRBJ1-4; 7 bases agree with TRBD1. In germline, CDR1 is LNHDA, CDR2 SQIVND (reference sequence). The CDR3 is made up of 15 amino acids. Trimming took 6 bases from V and 8 from J; bases not matched to a gene: 12. The CDR3 reads CASRPEGTEIEKLFF. The CDR3 DNA follows: TGTGCCAGTAGACCTGAAGGGACAGAAATCGAAAAACTGTTTTTT. The full variable domain, with the rest looked up from reference TRBV19 and TRBJ1-4, is DGGITQSPKYLFRKEGQNVTLSCEQNLNHDAMYWYRQDPGQGLRLIYYSQIVNDFQKGDIAEGYSVSREKKESFPLTVTSAQKNPTAFYLCASRPEGTEIEKLFFGSGTQLSVL.

The V and J genes are TRBV7-9 and TRBJ2-6; D unresolved. The CDR3 spans 15 residues. V gave up 4 bases and J gave up 4 bases, with 11 bases separating them. Germline values: CDR1 SEHNR, CDR2 FQNEAQ (reference sequence). The CDR3 sequence: CASSYPRTGANVLTF. The CDR3 DNA reads TGTGCCAGCAGCTATCCTCGGACCGGGGCCAACGTCCTGACTTTC.

A word on this clone: One end of the junction does not line up with germline, which may come from a read error. The chain couples TRBV11-2 to TRBJ2-3; 7 nucleotides align to TRBD2. This CDR3 comprises 15 residues. Germline V lookup: CDR1 SGHAT, CDR2 FQNNGV. The CDR3 DNA follows: TGTGCCAGCAGCCCGATCGGCGGGAGCAAAGATACGCAGTATTTT. Its translation: CASSPIGGSKDTQYF. Full variable domain (remainder filled in from reference TRBV11-2 and TRBJ2-3): EAGVAQSPRYKIIEKRQSVAFWCNPISGHATLYWYQQILGQGPKLLIQFQNNGVVDDSQLPKDRFSAERLKGVDSTLKIQPAKLEDSAVYLCASSPIGGSKDTQYFGPGTRLTVL.

The V and J genes are TRBV7-3 and TRBJ2-1; TRBD2 might be the D (5 bases). The V end was cut by 5 bases, the J end by 3 bases, with 11 bases between. Germline loops: CDR1 SGHTA, CDR2 FQGTGA. The CDR3 is 14 amino acids. The CDR3 loop reads CASSQTRDYNEQFF. CDR3 DNA sequence: TGTGCCAGCAGCCAGACTCGGGACTACAATGAGCAGTTCTTC.

This clone was counted a single time. The chain links TRBV19 to TRBJ2-5; 11 nucleotides align to TRBD2. The germline V gene encodes CDR1 LNHDA and CDR2 SQIVND (reference sequence). V trimming: 7 bases; J trimming: 1 base; junction bases outside the gene matches: 5. This CDR3 has 15 amino acids. The CDR3 region has the DNA TGTGCCAGTACTAGCGGGAGGACTCTCCAAGAGACCCAGTACTTC. Translating it yields CASTSGRTLQETQYF.

The chain combines TRBV4-3 with TRBJ2-1; 13 bases align to TRBD2. This CDR3 contains 15 residues. Germline CDR1 and CDR2: LGHNA and YSLEER. V lost 0 bases to trimming and J lost 9 bases; unmatched junction nucleotides: 2. The CDR3 bases are TGCGCCAGCAGCCAAGATGGGACTAGCGGGGCTGAGCAGTTCTTC. This gives the protein CASSQDGTSGAEQFF.

The chain recombines TRBV5-6 with TRBJ2-7, with 7 bases aligning to TRBD1. The V segment lost 0 bases and the J segment 2 bases; nucleotides outside the gene matches: 5. Germline V gene lookup returns CDR1 SGHDT and CDR2 YYEEEE. This CDR3 has 15 amino acids. In DNA, the CDR3 is TGTGCCAGCAGCTTGGGGACAGGACTCCCCTACGAGCAGTACTTC. Protein: CASSLGTGLPYEQYF.

The V call is TRBV28, the J call TRBJ2-1, with 11 bases fitting TRBD2. There are 17 residues in the CDR3. Germline CDR1 reads MDHEN; CDR2 reads SYDVKM. The V gene end was trimmed by 6 bases and the J gene end by 7 bases; junction bases not matched to a gene: 14. For the CDR3, the DNA is TGTGCCAGCAGACACCCTCGGACTAGCGGGTTCGTAAATGAGCAGTTCTTC. This gives the protein CASRHPRTSGFVNEQFF.

The chain uses TRBV9 and TRBJ2-1; D possibly corresponds to TRBD2 (5 bases). CDR1 and CDR2 (germline): SGDLS, YYNGEE. Trimming cost V 2 bases and J 3 bases, with 15 bases left between them. The CDR3 consists of 16 residues. The CDR3 DNA reads as TGTGCCAGCAGCGTCTTCTCACGGACTCACTACAATGAGCAGTTCTTC. Encoded protein: CASSVFSRTHYNEQFF.

This clone was detected only once. This chain joins TRBV28 and TRBJ2-5, with a weak D call TRBD1 (6 bases). The germline V and J ends were trimmed by 7 bases and 3 bases, with 9 bases remaining between them. This CDR3 is built from 12 residues. Germline V lookup: CDR1 MDHEN, CDR2 SYDVKM. CDR3 in amino acids: CASTRGKETQYF. For the CDR3, the DNA is TGTGCCAGCACGAGGGGGAAAGAGACCCAGTACTTC.